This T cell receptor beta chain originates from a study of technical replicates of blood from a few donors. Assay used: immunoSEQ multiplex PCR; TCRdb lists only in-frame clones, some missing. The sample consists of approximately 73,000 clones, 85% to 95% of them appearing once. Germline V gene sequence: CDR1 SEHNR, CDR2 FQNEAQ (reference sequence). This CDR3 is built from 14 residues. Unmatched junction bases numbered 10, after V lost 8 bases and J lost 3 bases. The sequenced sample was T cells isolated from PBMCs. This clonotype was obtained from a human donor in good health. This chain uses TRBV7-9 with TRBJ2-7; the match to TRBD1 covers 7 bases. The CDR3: CASDPQGQIYEQYF. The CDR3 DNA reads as TGTGCCAGCGACCCCCAGGGACAGATCTACGAGCAGTACTTC.